The next 23 T cell receptor delta chains were all read from a single sample in a study of γδ T cells in repeated Plasmodium falciparum infection. TCRdb reran clone calling via CATT on the multiplex PCR reads. The repertoire includes tens of thousands of delta-chain clones, over 0.75% of them detected once, and around a tenth sits in the top ten. Bulk repertoires came from Vgamma9/Vdelta2+ or Vdelta2-negative gammadelta T cells flow-sorted from PBMC. What was sequenced was gamma-delta T cells from blood. These TCRs come from a pool of human donors (malaria-infected and uninfected, not separated).

On this clone itself: TCRdb records a much larger clone's protein for this DNA, with a difference at residue 8 that likely arises from a read error; the protein given is the translation of the DNA. V usage is TRDV1 and J usage is TRDJ1, with a tentative D call TRDD3 (6 bases). Germline lookup yields CDR1 TSWWSYY and CDR2 QGS. CDR3 length: 15 residues. The V and J ends lost 7 bases and 2 bases respectively, with 17 bases between them. CDR3 amino acids: CALDGYWEFTDKLIF. CDR3 bases: TGTGCTCTTGACGGGTACTGGGAGTTTACCGATAAACTCATCTTT.

About this clone: TCRdb has a much larger clone's protein, which differs at residue 13 from the translation of this DNA, likely because of a read error; what is shown is the protein translated from the DNA. The J gene is TRDJ1, the V gene TRDV2; possibly TRDD2 for D (8 bases). Matching the DNA to germline supplied the J gene, which TCRdb does not give. The CDR3 runs 21 residues. The V gene lost 0 bases and the J gene lost 0 bases, with 28 bases spanning the gap. Germline V gene data show CDR1 as GEAIGNYY and CDR2 as EKD. As DNA, the CDR3 is TGTGCCTGTGACACCCGGAACACTTCCTACCTGGGGGGTACGTACACCGATAAACTCATCTTT. This translates into CACDTRNTSYLGGTYTDKLIF.

With regard to this clone: TCRdb attributes to this sequence the protein of a much larger clone, which differs from the DNA translation at residue 6; a read error is likely, and the protein displayed is translated from the DNA. The chain combines TRDV1 with TRDJ1; TRDD3 is a possible D gene (5 bases). Since TCRdb gives no J gene, matching the DNA to germline was used here to assign it. The CDR3 runs to 19 residues. Germline lookup yields CDR1 TSWWSYY and CDR2 QGS. The V gene lost 1 base and the J gene lost 2 bases, with 23 bases spanning the gap. Here the CDR3 DNA reads TGTGCTCTTGGGGAACAGCCTGGGTCGGCCCACCATGTAACCGATAAACTCATCTTT. Its protein is CALGEQPGSAHHVTDKLIF.

This clone was seen a few times. A read error likely explains this, since a far larger clone differs by one base. Other DNA sequences in the sample encode the same CDR3. The chain uses TRDV2 and TRDJ1; 10 positions agree with TRDD3. The J gene, missing from TCRdb, was assigned here through DNA to germline matching. Germline V lookup: CDR1 GEAIGNYY, CDR2 EKD. The junction had 22 bases not matched to a gene; V was cut back by 4 bases and J by 0 bases. This CDR3 contains 21 residues. This chain's CDR3 is CACDTILVGGYAMEYTDKLIF. In nucleotides, the CDR3 is TGTGCCTGTGATACCATCCTCGTCGGGGGATACGCGATGGAGTACACCGATAAACTCATCTTT.

About this clone: A far larger clone lies a single base away; this is likely a read error. Additional DNA sequences in this sample encode the identical CDR3. The J gene is TRDJ1, the V gene TRDV2, with 7 bases that match TRDD3. Germline matching of the DNA provided the J gene here, since TCRdb leaves it blank. V lost 0 bases and J lost 2; bases outside the gene matches: 8. Germline CDR1 reads GEAIGNYY; CDR2 reads EKD. The CDR3 extends over 16 amino acids. CDR3 region: CACDTHTGVPTDKLIF. For the CDR3, the DNA is TGTGCCTGTGACACCCATACTGGGGTCCCTACCGATAAACTCATCTTT.

This clone was seen a few times. The protein recorded in TCRdb matches a much larger clone and deviates from this DNA's translation at residue 6, suggesting a read error; the protein here is obtained by translating the DNA. V and J are TRDV1 and TRDJ1, with 9 bases that match TRDD3. The J gene, absent from TCRdb, was called here by matching the DNA to germline. The length of the CDR3 is 19 residues. Germline V lookup: CDR1 TSWWSYY, CDR2 QGS. Trimming took 7 bases from V and 5 from J; bases not matched to a gene: 23. The CDR3: CALELGLGHVLGEIDKLIF. CDR3 bases: TGTGCTCTTGAGCTAGGGCTGGGCCACGTACTGGGGGAAATAGATAAACTCATCTTT.

Worth noting for this clone: With a far larger clone one base away, a read error is the likely cause. Other DNA sequences in the same sample also yield this CDR3. The chain recombines TRDV1 with TRDJ1; 7 nucleotides line up with TRDD3. In the absence of a J gene in TCRdb, the DNA was matched to germline to assign it here. The junction had 25 bases not matched to a gene; V was cut back by 3 bases and J by 0 bases. Germline CDR1 TSWWSYY, CDR2 QGS. The CDR3 sequence is 22 residues long. CDR3 loop: CALGERSTKPTGEPRYTDKLIF. The CDR3 nucleotides read TGTGCTCTTGGGGAGCGATCGACTAAACCTACTGGGGAACCAAGGTACACCGATAAACTCATCTTT.

This clone was observed a handful of times. TCRdb shows a much larger clone's protein in place of this DNA's translation, and the two differ at residue 12, likely through a read error; the protein shown is translated from the DNA. The gene calls are TRDV1 and TRDJ1; 9 bases fit TRDD3. Germline matching of the DNA provided the J gene here, since TCRdb leaves it blank. Trimming cost V 1 base and J 2 bases; bases outside gene matches: 26. The CDR3 is 23 residues long. From germline, CDR1 is TSWWSYY and CDR2 QGS. For the CDR3, the DNA is TGTGCTCTTGGGGAACACAGGAACCTACGCCGTGACTGGGGGAACCCGTGGACCGATAAACTCATCTTT. Its protein product is CALGEHRNLRRDWGNPWTDKLIF.

On this clone itself: For this DNA, TCRdb reports the protein of a much larger clone, which diverges at residue 6, most likely from a read error; the protein presented here is translated directly from the DNA. The chain recombines TRDV2 with TRDJ1; 10 bases are a match to TRDD3. TCRdb leaves out the J gene; it was filled in here by matching the DNA to germline. Germline CDR1 is GEAIGNYY and CDR2 is EKD. After removal of 1 base from V and 2 bases from J, the junction contained 12 bases not matched to a gene. The CDR3 loop spans 18 amino acids. Here the CDR3 DNA reads TGTGCCTGTGACACTTCGCAGCCACTGGGGGATGGGACCGATAAACTCATCTTT. Protein: CACDTSQPLGDGTDKLIF.

Turning to this clone: This is likely an artifact of a read error, given a far larger clone one base away. Additional DNA sequences in this sample encode the identical CDR3. The CDR3 bases are TGTGCTCTTGGGGAACGGTTTGTAGGCCTTCCTACTCTGGGGGATAAGGGTCTATCCGATAAACTCATCTTC. The encoded protein is CALGERFVGLPTLGDKGLSDKLIF. The chain couples TRDV1 to TRDJ1; D is possibly TRDD3 (10 bases). Germline assignment: CDR1 TSWWSYY and CDR2 QGS. The CDR3 is made up of 24 amino acids.

There are a few counts of this clone. TCRdb has a much larger clone's protein, which differs at residue 5 from the translation of this DNA, likely because of a read error; what is shown is the protein translated from the DNA. This rearrangement joins TRDV1 to TRDJ1; 12 bases fit TRDD3. Germline V gene data show CDR1 as TSWWSYY and CDR2 as QGS. The CDR3 contains 19 residues. Losses at the gene ends were 1 base for V and 0 bases for J; bases not matched to a gene: 9. The CDR3 DNA follows: TGTGCTCTTGGGGAACCTTACGCCCTGGGGGATACGAACACCGATAAACTCATCTTT. It translates to CALGEPYALGDTNTDKLIF.

This clone was counted only a few times. A read error likely explains why the TCRdb protein, taken from a much larger clone, differs from this DNA's translation at residue 15; the protein shown is translated from the DNA. The chain joins TRDV2 to TRDJ1; 12 nucleotides align to TRDD3. From germline, CDR1 is GEAIGNYY and CDR2 EKD. This CDR3 has 16 amino acids. The DNA of the CDR3 is TGTGCCTGTGACGACATTACTGGGGGATACACCGATAAACTCACCTTT. The encoded protein is CACDDITGGYTDKLTF.

Regarding this clone: TCRdb attributes to this sequence the protein of a much larger clone, which differs from the DNA translation at residues 3 and 14; a read error is likely, and the protein displayed is translated from the DNA. The V gene was identified as TRDV2, while no J gene was called; TRDD3, as called in the table, went unchecked against the DNA. The CDR3 has 16 residues. Per the germline V gene, CDR1 is GEAIGNYY and CDR2 is EKD. CDR3 DNA sequence: TGTGCCCGTGACACCGTTACTGGGGGATACGCCGATAAACCCATCTTT. Translated, it gives CARDTVTGGYADKPIF.

This clone was recorded at least ten times. Translating this DNA gives a protein that differs at residue 19 from the TCRdb one, which belongs to a much larger clone; a read error is likely, and the protein shown is this translation. The V gene call is TRDV1, and the J gene call is absent; the tabulated D call, TRDD3, remains unverified against the DNA. Per the germline V gene, CDR1 is TSWWSYY and CDR2 is QGS. This CDR3 spans 21 amino acids. The CDR3 loop reads CALGELAVAGSSRWYTDKPIF. Here the CDR3 DNA reads TGTGCTCTTGGGGAACTAGCGGTGGCGGGATCCTCAAGGTGGTACACCGATAAACCCATCTTT.

With regard to this clone: The protein in TCRdb stems from a much larger clone and differs at residue 6 from this DNA's translation, likely a read error; here the protein is translated from the DNA. The chain uses TRDV2 and TRDJ2, with D perhaps matching TRDD3 (6 bases). Here the J gene was assigned by germline matching of the DNA, as TCRdb has none. V was clipped by 1 base and J by 4 bases, with 21 bases between them. Germline V gene lookup returns CDR1 GEAIGNYY and CDR2 EKD. The CDR3 loop spans 18 amino acids. The CDR3 DNA sequence: TGTGCCTGTGACACTCCTGAGGGGGACGGTCACTCGACAGCACAACTCTTCTTT. It translates to CACDTPEGDGHSTAQLFF.

This clone appeared a few times. This likely stems from a read error, as it lies one base from a far larger clone. Other DNA sequences in this sample translate to the same CDR3. There is no J gene call, but TRDV2 is given as the V gene; the table's D call of TRDD3 was not tested on the DNA. There are 18 residues in the CDR3. The germline CDR1 and CDR2 sequences are GEAIGNYY and EKD. CDR3 sequence reads: CACDTVVPGGSITDKLIF. CDR3 sequence (DNA): TGTGCCTGTGACACCGTTGTACCTGGGGGATCCATCACCGATAAACTTATCTTT.

Only a few counts were recorded for this clone. The amino acid sequence in TCRdb belongs to a much larger clone and departs from this DNA's translation at residue 12, likely a sequencing read error; the sequence shown is translated from the DNA. The rearrangement uses TRDV2 and TRDJ1, with TRDD3 matching 10 bases. TCRdb records no J gene; here it was assigned by comparing the DNA to germline. Trimming at V came to 3 bases and at J to 0 bases, leaving 12 bases not matched to a gene. The CDR3 sequence is 18 residues long. Germline V gene lookup returns CDR1 GEAIGNYY and CDR2 EKD. The CDR3 spells CACDPLGDTTMDTDKLIF. The CDR3 DNA reads as TGTGCCTGTGACCCCTTGGGGGATACAACTATGGACACCGATAAACTCATCTTT.

In its sample, this clone was seen many times. The identical CDR3 is also encoded by other nucleotide sequences in the sample. This sequence joins TRDV2 and TRDJ1; TRDD2 matches 9 bases. This CDR3 is 23 amino acids long. Germline values: CDR1 GEAIGNYY, CDR2 EKD. The V segment lost 0 bases and the J segment 0 bases; nucleotides outside the gene matches: 25. As DNA, the CDR3 is TGTGCCTGTGACACCCTCGACCTTCCTACTATCGGGGGACACCACCGCTACACCGATAAACTCATCTTT. This encodes CACDTLDLPTIGGHHRYTDKLIF.

This clone has only a few counts. V usage is TRDV1 and J usage is TRDJ1; 8 bases agree with TRDD3. No J segment appears in TCRdb, so it was assigned here by matching the sequence to germline. There are 24 residues in the CDR3. Germline-derived CDR1 and CDR2 are TSWWSYY and QGS. The V and J ends lost 1 base and 0 bases, in that order; junction bases with no gene match: 28. The CDR3 bases are TGTGCTCTTGGGGAACCACAACTTCCTCGCGTTGAACTGGGGGTCCCTCTGTACACCGATAAACTCATCTTT. Its protein is CALGEPQLPRVELGVPLYTDKLIF.

Turning to this clone: TCRdb records a much larger clone's protein for this DNA, with a difference at residue 5 that likely arises from a read error; the protein given is the translation of the DNA. The J gene is TRDJ1, the V gene TRDV2; 10 bases are a match to TRDD3. The J gene, not given by TCRdb, was assigned here from a germline match of the nucleotide sequence. The CDR3 totals 18 residues. Trimming at V came to 2 bases and at J to 0 bases, leaving 11 bases not matched to a gene. Germline V gene data show CDR1 as GEAIGNYY and CDR2 as EKD. CDR3 sequence (DNA): TGTGCCTGTGACATAGTGGGTGGGGGATACCCGAACACCGATAAACTCATCTTT. Protein sequence: CACDIVGGGYPNTDKLIF.

In its sample, this clone was seen a few times. The protein held in TCRdb is that of a much larger clone and does not match this DNA's translation at residue 3, likely because of a read error; the protein shown is translated from the DNA. The rearrangement links TRDV2 to TRDJ1; TRDD3 matches at 12 bases. The J gene comes from matching the DNA to germline here; TCRdb lacks it. There are 17 residues in the CDR3. Germline V gene sequence: CDR1 GEAIGNYY, CDR2 EKD. The CDR3 DNA follows: TGTGCCCGTGACTTCGTACTGGGGGATACAAGCACCGATAAACTCATCTTT. Translated: CARDFVLGDTSTDKLIF.

In its sample, this clone was seen a few times. TCRdb attributes to this sequence the protein of a much larger clone, which differs from the DNA translation at residue 5; a read error is likely, and the protein displayed is translated from the DNA. The CDR3 sequence: CACDAVNTHDSVGTAQLFF. CDR3 nucleotide sequence: TGTGCCTGTGACGCCGTGAATACTCACGACTCAGTCGGGACAGCACAACTCTTCTTT. The V and J genes are TRDV2 and TRDJ2; D uncertain. Here the J gene was assigned by germline matching of the DNA, as TCRdb has none. Trimming stripped 3 bases from V and 4 bases from J, with 26 bases between. CDR3 length: 19 amino acids. Germline V gene data show CDR1 as GEAIGNYY and CDR2 as EKD.

This clone was seen at least ten times. The V and J genes are TRDV1 and TRDJ1, with 7 nucleotides matching TRDD3. The CDR3 is made up of 22 amino acids. The V and J ends lost 0 bases and 1 base, in that order; junction bases with no gene match: 23. The germline CDR1 and CDR2 sequences are TSWWSYY and QGS. The CDR3 region has the DNA TGTGCTCTTGGGGAACTAGAGAGTAAATTGTTCCCGGAGCTGGGGGCCACCGATAAACTCATCTTT. Residues: CALGELESKLFPELGATDKLIF.